One and the same sample provided the 13 T cell receptor beta chains below, sequenced in a study of blood T cell repertoires in COVID-19. Using immunoSEQ multiplex PCR, the repertoire was profiled, and TCRdb retains in-frame clones only, with some absent. The profile shows 150,000 to 180,000 clones, approximately 83% of them singletons. The specimen was peripheral blood. These receptors all stem from an older woman with COVID-19, enrolled during active disease.

The V call is TRBV30, the J call TRBJ1-5; possibly TRBD1 for D (6 bases). CDR3 length: 19 residues. V was shortened by 1 base and J by 0 bases, with 22 bases between the two germline ends. Germline V gene data show CDR1 as GTSNPN and CDR2 as SVGIG (reference sequence). The CDR3 DNA sequence: TGTGCCTGGAGTGAGGACTCAGTGTTAGGGGGATATAGCAATCAGCCCCAGCATTTT. As protein: CAWSEDSVLGGYSNQPQHF.

V and J are TRBV24-1 and TRBJ2-2; possible D gene TRBD1, 5 bases. Germline lookup yields CDR1 KGHDR and CDR2 SFDVKD. Between the trimmed V and J ends, which lost 10 bases and 6 bases, there was a span of 11 bases. This CDR3 spans 12 amino acids. The CDR3 nucleotides read TGTGCCACGACCCTGGGGCCCGGGGAGCTGTTTTTT. This encodes CATTLGPGELFF.

This rearrangement joins TRBV7-2 to TRBJ1-6; 8 nucleotides agree with TRBD1. The germline V gene has CDR1 SGHTA and CDR2 FQGNSA. The trim removed 6 bases at V and 7 bases at J, leaving 8 bases unmatched. The CDR3 loop spans 15 amino acids. In DNA form, the CDR3 reads TGTGCCAGCAGGACTCCAGGGGGCCCCAATTCACCCCTCCACTTT. Residues: CASRTPGGPNSPLHF.

V and J are TRBV4-2 and TRBJ2-1; 7 bases are shared with TRBD2. The CDR3 runs 15 residues. V shed 1 base, J shed 4 bases, and the junction held 4 bases outside the gene matches. From germline, CDR1 is LGHNA and CDR2 YNFKEQ. This CDR3 is CASSQGGGNYNEQFF. The CDR3 DNA sequence: TGTGCCAGCAGCCAAGGCGGGGGTAATTACAATGAGCAGTTCTTC.

The chain couples TRBV7-8 to TRBJ2-2, with D possibly TRBD1 on 5 matching bases. The germline V and J ends were trimmed by 5 bases and 9 bases, with 13 bases remaining between them. Germline V gene lookup returns CDR1 SGHVS and CDR2 FQNEAQ. This CDR3 contains 13 residues. Here the CDR3 reads CASSPRVVRELFF. The CDR3 DNA sequence: TGTGCCAGCAGCCCCAGGGTCGTGAGGGAGCTGTTTTTT.

The count of this clone is one. J is TRBJ1-1 and V is TRBV7-8, with 7 bases identical to TRBD1. CDR3 length equals 14 residues. The germline V gene encodes CDR1 SGHVS and CDR2 FQNEAQ. The trim removed 5 bases at V and 4 bases at J, leaving 7 bases unmatched. CDR3 loop: CASSPTGVVTEAFF. The CDR3 coding sequence is TGTGCCAGCAGCCCTACAGGGGTGGTCACTGAAGCTTTCTTT. Full variable domain (outside the CDR3, taken from reference TRBV7-8 and TRBJ1-1): GAGVSQSPRYKVAKRGQDVALRCDPISGHVSLFWYQQALGQGPEFLTYFQNEAQLDKSGLPSDRFFAERPEGSVSTLKIQRTQQEDSAVYLCASSPTGVVTEAFFGQGTRLTVV.

This clone was counted between two and nine times. This chain joins TRBV9 and TRBJ1-6, with D possibly TRBD1 on 6 matching bases. CDR1 is SGDLS, CDR2 YYNGEE, per germline. The CDR3 has 15 amino acids. V dropped 7 bases and J dropped 8 bases, with 19 bases sitting between them. This chain's CDR3 is CASAGEARGDSPLHF. The CDR3 nucleotides are TGTGCCAGCGCGGGGGAGGCCAGGGGTGATTCACCCCTCCACTTT.

The genes are TRBV12-3 or TRBV12-4 and TRBJ1-1; D uncertain. V lost 3 bases and J lost 10, with 12 bases in between. The CDR3 has 12 amino acids. CDR3 DNA sequence: TGTGCCAGCAGTTTCTTCGTACAATCAGCTTTCTTT. It translates to CASSFFVQSAFF.

The chain employs TRBV29-1 and TRBJ1-4, with no clear D. V was clipped by 4 bases and J by 3 bases, with 6 bases between them. The CDR3 extends over 12 amino acids. In germline, CDR1 is SQVTM, CDR2 ANQGSEA. CDR3 bases: TGCAGCGTTGTACAGCCTAATGAAAAACTGTTTTTT. It is translated as CSVVQPNEKLFF.

This rearrangement joins TRBV19 to TRBJ1-4; TRBD1 matches at 7 bases. With 4 bases clipped from V and 2 bases from J, the junction kept 4 bases outside the gene matches. Germline V CDR1 and CDR2: LNHDA, SQIVND (reference sequence). CDR3 length: 15 residues. The DNA for the CDR3 is TGTGCCAGTAGTACCGGACAGGCCACTAATGAAAAACTGTTTTTT. Protein: CASSTGQATNEKLFF.

DNA for the CDR3: TGTGCCAGCAGCTTGGCCCGGCAAGAGACCCAGTACTTC. Translated, it gives CASSLARQETQYF. The V gene is TRBV5-5, the J gene TRBJ2-5; D is unclear. Trimming shortened V by 0 bases and J by 2 bases, and 5 bases separated the two germline ends. This CDR3 spans 13 amino acids. The germline V gene encodes CDR1 SGHKS and CDR2 YYEKEE (reference sequence).

The rearrangement joins TRBV6-1 to TRBJ2-3, with D possibly being TRBD2 (7 bases). Germline V gene sequence: CDR1 MNHNS, CDR2 SASEGT. The CDR3 is 15 residues long. The V end was cut by 2 bases, the J end by 5 bases, with 14 bases between. CDR3 protein: CASSEPGGSGDTQYF. CDR3 bases: TGTGCCAGCAGTGAACCGGGGGGCTCGGGAGATACGCAGTATTTT.

The V call is TRBV5-5, the J call TRBJ1-3; D call uncertain. Trimming took off 4 bases at V and 5 bases at J, with 13 bases between the two ends. Germline CDR1 is SGHKS and CDR2 is YYEKEE (reference sequence). This CDR3 has 14 residues. The CDR3 DNA is TGTGCCAGCAGCCCCCAGGTATCCCGAAACACCATATATTTT. This gives the protein CASSPQVSRNTIYF.